The next 3 T cell receptor beta chains were all read from a single sample in a study of patients and donors after allogeneic stem cell transplantation. TCRdb ran MiXCR on the RT-PCR reads and lists one entry per CDR3 protein. The sample lists over 350,000 distinct CDR3 sequences, 16% occurring once. Sequences were obtained from blood, either unsorted or a sorted T cell fraction (not recorded which). The receptors were sampled from a human donor who was either an allogeneic HSCT recipient or a stem cell or donor lymphocyte infusion donor (not recorded which). It is not recorded whose cells these are; they may come from a transplant donor.

This rearrangement joins TRBV19 to TRBJ2-3; the D is unclear. Between the trimmed V and J ends, which lost 5 bases and 4 bases, there was a span of 10 bases. The CDR3 covers 13 residues. The germline CDR1 and CDR2 sequences are LNHDA and SQIVND (reference sequence). CDR3 DNA sequence: TGTGCCAGTAGTCATCGTGGGGCAGATACGCAGTATTTT. Translation: CASSHRGADTQYF. The whole variable domain, filled in from reference TRBV19 and TRBJ2-3, reads DGGITQSPKYLFRKEGQNVTLSCEQNLNHDAMYWYRQDPGQGLRLIYYSQIVNDFQKGDIAEGYSVSREKKESFPLTVTSAQKNPTAFYLCASSHRGADTQYFGPGTRLTVL.

The chain links TRBV7-9 to TRBJ2-7, with D maybe TRBD1 (6 bases). The CDR3 is 16 residues long. Looked up from germline, CDR1 is SEHNR and CDR2 is FQNEAQ (reference sequence). Trimming left V 4 bases short and J 2 bases short, with 18 bases between. The DNA of the CDR3 is TGTGCCAGCAGCTCCTACAGGGAGCCCAGCACCTACGAGCAGTACTTC. Amino acid sequence: CASSSYREPSTYEQYF. The variable domain in full, completed from reference TRBV7-9 and TRBJ2-7, reads DTGVSQNPRHKITKRGQNVTFRCDPISEHNRLYWYRQTLGQGPEFLTYFQNEAQLEKSRLLSDRFSAERPKGSFSTLEIQRTEQGDSAMYLCASSSYREPSTYEQYFGPGTRLTVT.

This clonotype was seen at least ten times. The DNA of the CDR3 is TGTGCCAGCAGCTTTGATATATTCGATGGTGGCTACACCTTC. This translates into CASSFDIFDGGYTF. This chain joins TRBV7-2 and TRBJ1-2; D is uncertain. This CDR3 spans 14 amino acids. The V and J ends lost 3 bases and 7 bases respectively, with 15 bases between them. In germline, CDR1 is SGHTA, CDR2 FQGNSA.